The 13 T cell receptor beta chains reported below all come from one sample, sequenced in a study of control samples from healthy donors and cancer patients. TCRdb's table, derived via immunoSEQ multiplex PCR, lists solely in-frame clones and lacks some. The table lists 150,000 or so clones, approximately 86% of them singletons. Material: blood. Every receptor here comes from a man between 18 and 29 years old in good health.

V gene TRBV28 combines with J gene TRBJ2-1; TRBD2 matches 10 bases. The CDR3 has 15 amino acids. The germline V gene has CDR1 MDHEN and CDR2 SYDVKM. V dropped 6 bases and J dropped 3; count of bases not matched to a gene: 5. CDR3 amino acids: CASSPTSGVYNEQFF. As DNA, the CDR3 is TGTGCCAGCAGCCCTACTAGCGGGGTCTACAATGAGCAGTTCTTC.

V gene TRBV7-2 combines with J gene TRBJ1-1; D is unresolved. V was pared by 5 bases and J by 1 base, with 14 bases between. The CDR3 runs to 15 residues. Germline values: CDR1 SGHTA, CDR2 FQGNSA. This CDR3 is CASSTRSVRNTEAFF. CDR3 nucleotide sequence: TGTGCCAGCAGCACCCGGTCGGTACGGAACACTGAAGCTTTCTTT.

The V and J genes are TRBV30 and TRBJ1-2, with D maybe TRBD1 (6 bases). The CDR3 loop spans 12 amino acids. Trimming shortened V by 0 bases and J by 7 bases, and 9 bases separated the two germline ends. CDR1 GTSNPN and CDR2 SVGIG come from the germline V gene (reference sequence). DNA of the CDR3: TGTGCCTGGAGTGTGACAGGTCGTGGCTACACCTTC. The encoded protein is CAWSVTGRGYTF.

This chain links TRBV19 with TRBJ1-5; TRBD1 matches 8 bases. CDR1 and CDR2 (germline): LNHDA, SQIVND (reference sequence). The V gene end was trimmed by 6 bases and the J gene end by 11 bases; junction bases not matched to a gene: 12. The CDR3 is 14 residues long. For the CDR3, the DNA is TGTGCCAGTAGCCTCGACAGGGGCCTAACAGCCCAGCATTTT. Its protein is CASSLDRGLTAQHF.

The rearrangement links TRBV18 to TRBJ2-1, with D perhaps TRBD2 (5 bases). The CDR3 sequence is 15 residues long. Germline CDR1 reads KGHSH; CDR2 reads LQKENI. Trimming cost V 0 bases and J 5 bases, with 11 bases left between them. The CDR3 loop is CASSPPISGNNEQFF. CDR3 DNA: TGTGCCAGCTCACCACCAATCAGCGGAAACAATGAGCAGTTCTTC.

This sequence joins TRBV19 and TRBJ2-2; D gene unclear. The germline gives CDR1 LNHDA, CDR2 SQIVND (reference sequence). This CDR3 has 15 residues. Trimming stripped 3 bases from V and 6 bases from J, with 14 bases between. CDR3 in amino acids: CASSISLFISGELFF. For the CDR3, the DNA is TGTGCCAGTAGTATCTCCCTCTTTATTTCCGGGGAGCTGTTTTTT.

V usage is TRBV7-3 and J usage is TRBJ2-1; D may correspond to TRBD1 or TRBD2 (5 bases each). The CDR3 loop spans 15 amino acids. The V gene's germline CDR1 is SGHTA and CDR2 FQGTGA. Deletions cut 5 bases from V and 7 bases from J, with 18 bases between. CDR3 DNA sequence: TGTGCCAGCAGCCTCTTTGTCGGGACCGCAAATGAGCAGTTCTTC. Translating it yields CASSLFVGTANEQFF.

The gene calls are TRBV6-5 and TRBJ2-4; possible D gene TRBD2, 5 bases. There are 15 residues in the CDR3. Germline-derived CDR1 and CDR2 are MNHEY and SVGAGI. The V end was cut by 5 bases, the J end by 0 bases, with 11 bases between. The CDR3 region has the DNA TGTGCCAGCAGTCGTGGACTGTCAGCCAAAAACATTCAGTACTTC. It is translated as CASSRGLSAKNIQYF.

This sequence joins TRBV11-2 and TRBJ1-6, with TRBD1 matching 8 bases. V lost 2 bases and J lost 9; bases outside the gene matches: 6. This CDR3 is 15 amino acids long. Germline CDR1 reads SGHAT; CDR2 reads FQNNGV. CDR3 in DNA: TGTGCCAGCAGCTTAATGGACAGGGAGGGTTCACCCCTCCACTTT. This sequence encodes CASSLMDREGSPLHF.

This clone was picked up a small number of times. V is TRBV5-1 and J is TRBJ1-3, with a weak D call TRBD1 (6 bases). There are 15 residues in the CDR3. Germline CDR1 reads SGHRS; CDR2 reads YFSETQ. The V end lost 0 bases, the J end lost 0 bases, and 7 bases lay between the germline ends. The DNA for the CDR3 is TGCGCCAGCAGCTTGGACAGGGACTCTGGAAACACCATATATTTT. Translating gives CASSLDRDSGNTIYF.

A remark on this clone: Relative to the germline gene, one junction end is altered; a read error may explain this. V and J are TRBV7-7 and TRBJ2-2; no clear D gene. The germline V gene has CDR1 SSHAT and CDR2 FNYEAQ (reference sequence). The CDR3 is made up of 14 amino acids. CDR3: CASSLTRNTGELFF. The CDR3, as DNA: TGTGCTAGCAGCTTAACCCGGAACACCGGGGAGCTGTTTTTT.

Remarks on this clone: A junction end diverges from the germline sequence, so it may reflect a read error. The J gene is TRBJ1-5, the V gene TRBV5-8; possibly TRBD1 for D (5 bases). The CDR3 runs 12 residues. The V gene's germline CDR1 is SGHTS and CDR2 YDEGEE. The CDR3 region is CASTLRQGIWHF. The CDR3 DNA is TGTGCCAGCACCTTGCGCCAGGGAATATGGCATTTT.

Notes on this clone: Distinct nucleotide sequences in the sample also encode this CDR3. This rearrangement joins TRBV2 to TRBJ2-3; D call uncertain. Trimming stripped 2 bases from V and 4 bases from J, with 4 bases between. Germline loops: CDR1 SNHLY, CDR2 FYNNEI. The CDR3 has 12 amino acids. In DNA, the CDR3 is TGTGCCAGCAGTGAACTTGCAGATACGCAGTATTTT. Residues: CASSELADTQYF.